This record concerns one T cell receptor beta chain sequence. What it recognizes is unknown. At one boundary the junction diverges from the germline segment, which might be a read error. It was with a sample-barcoded 5' primer and a J-beta primer mix that a second PCR of roughly 7 to 12 cycles was run. The template-switch adaptor, which had 12 random nucleotides, put a tag on each cDNA molecule. In TCRdb, the 5' RACE reads were re-called with MiXCR into one record per CDR3 protein. The data contain around 1.5 million distinct CDR3 sequences, approximately 63% of them singletons. The sample comes from a study of blood T cells in healthy people across ages. The CDR3 length is 14 residues. Germline values: CDR1 SGHTA, CDR2 FQGNSA. Whole-study results and caveats: Diversity estimates drawn from one million T cells were deemed underestimates. The recorded TCR beta diversity per million T cells decreased in a roughly linear manner with age.

The source material was blood. The receptor was isolated from a man aged 18 to 29 in good health. The rearrangement uses TRBV7-2 and TRBJ1-3; D remains ambiguous. Here the CDR3 reads CASSLVNLGNTIYF. The CDR3 bases are TGTGCTAGCAGCTTAGTCAACCTTGGAAACACCATATATTTT. The complete variable domain, with remaining parts taken from reference TRBV7-2 and TRBJ1-3, reads GAGVSQSPSNKVTEKGKDVELRCDPISGHTALYWYRQSLGQGLEFLIYFQGNSAPDKSGLPSDRFSAERTGGSVSTLTIQRTQQEDSAVYLCASSLVNLGNTIYFGEGSWLTVV.